This record covers a single T cell receptor beta chain. Its specificity is unknown. This record comes from a study of cytomegalovirus exposure and HLA in healthy donors. Study outcomes and limitations: Likely technical artifact: a cluster of highly shared sequence variants.

The PCR ran on 60 Vbeta and 13 Jbeta primers. Generated by immunoSEQ multiplex PCR, the TCRdb table keeps only in-frame clones and is missing some. The profile shows fewer than 150,000 clones, around 83% of them singletons. This CDR3 spans 18 amino acids. V lost 6 bases, J lost 10 bases, and 31 bases lay in between. Germline CDR1 reads MNHEY; CDR2 reads SMNVEV (reference sequence). The chain is built from TRBV27 and TRBJ2-1; possible D gene TRBD2, 6 bases. This receptor was identified in a woman aged 25-40 years in good health and CMV-seropositive. The specimen was PBMCs. CDR3 residues: CASSSGVLSGLEEVEQFF. For the CDR3, the DNA is TGTGCCAGCAGCAGCGGCGTTCTATCGGGACTGGAGGAAGTGGAGCAGTTCTTC.